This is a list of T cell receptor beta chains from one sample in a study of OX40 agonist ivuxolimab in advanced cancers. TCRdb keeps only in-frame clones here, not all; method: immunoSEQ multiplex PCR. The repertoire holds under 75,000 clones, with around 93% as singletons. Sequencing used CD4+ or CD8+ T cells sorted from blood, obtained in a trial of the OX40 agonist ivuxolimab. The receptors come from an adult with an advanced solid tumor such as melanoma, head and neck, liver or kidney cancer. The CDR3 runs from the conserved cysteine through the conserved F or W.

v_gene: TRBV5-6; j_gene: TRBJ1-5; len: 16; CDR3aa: CASSLWRGEGNQPQHF
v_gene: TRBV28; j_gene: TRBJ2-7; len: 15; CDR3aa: CASSPISLGAYEQYF
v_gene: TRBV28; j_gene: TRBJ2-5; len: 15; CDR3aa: CASSLEGGEGETQYF
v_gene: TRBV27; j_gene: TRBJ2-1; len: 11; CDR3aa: CASSFGGEQFF
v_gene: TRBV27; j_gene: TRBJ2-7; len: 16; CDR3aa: CASSPSHGQASYEQYF
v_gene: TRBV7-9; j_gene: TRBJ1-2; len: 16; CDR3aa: CASSLAESRGRIGYTF
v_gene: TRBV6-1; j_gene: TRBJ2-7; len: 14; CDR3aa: CASSEAPSSYEQYF
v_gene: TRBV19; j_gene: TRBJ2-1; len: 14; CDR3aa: CASTPTQREDEQFF
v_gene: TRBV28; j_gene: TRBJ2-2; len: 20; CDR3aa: CASSLEIAGVKMGNTGELFF
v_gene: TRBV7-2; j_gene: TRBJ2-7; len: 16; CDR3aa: CASSLVLGQESYEQYF
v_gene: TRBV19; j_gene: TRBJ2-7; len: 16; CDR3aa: CASSPRGRQGVYEQYF
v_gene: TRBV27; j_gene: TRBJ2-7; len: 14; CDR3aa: CASSAGQENYEQYF
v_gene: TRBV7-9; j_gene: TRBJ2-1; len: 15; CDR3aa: CASSLATGTRNEQFF
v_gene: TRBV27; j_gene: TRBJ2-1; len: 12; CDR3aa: CASSLGDSEQFF
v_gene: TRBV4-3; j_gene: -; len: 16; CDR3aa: CASSQGASGSFYEQYF
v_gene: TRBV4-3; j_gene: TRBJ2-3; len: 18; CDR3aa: CASSQEAPGTENTDTQYF
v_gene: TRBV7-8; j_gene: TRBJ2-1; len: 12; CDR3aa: CASSADSNEQFF
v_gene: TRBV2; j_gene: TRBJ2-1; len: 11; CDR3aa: CASISYNEQFF
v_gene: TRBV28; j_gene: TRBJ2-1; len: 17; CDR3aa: CASSLALGTESYNEQFF
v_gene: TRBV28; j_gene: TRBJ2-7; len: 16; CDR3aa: CASSFPWGQDSYEQYF
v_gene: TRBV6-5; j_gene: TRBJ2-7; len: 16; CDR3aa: CASSLLTSGEQSEQYF
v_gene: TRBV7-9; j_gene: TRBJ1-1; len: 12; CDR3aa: CASSWRNTEAFF
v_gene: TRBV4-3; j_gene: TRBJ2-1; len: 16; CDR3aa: CASSHRLAGGPVEQFF
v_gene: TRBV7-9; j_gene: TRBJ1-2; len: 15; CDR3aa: CASSETGQGHNGYTF
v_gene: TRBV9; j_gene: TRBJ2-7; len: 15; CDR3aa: CASRLAGVSLHEQYF
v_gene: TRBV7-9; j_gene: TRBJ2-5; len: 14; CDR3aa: CASSLATVEETQYF
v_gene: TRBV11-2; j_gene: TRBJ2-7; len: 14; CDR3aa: CASSFSGSSDEQYF
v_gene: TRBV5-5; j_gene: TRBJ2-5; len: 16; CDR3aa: CASSPLGQATKETQYF
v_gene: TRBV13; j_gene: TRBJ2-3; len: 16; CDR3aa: CASSLGLAGSTDTQYF
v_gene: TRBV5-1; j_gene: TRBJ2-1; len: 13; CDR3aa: CASSLATYGEQFF
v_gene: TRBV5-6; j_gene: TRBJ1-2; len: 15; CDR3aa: CASSFSTTGDYGYTF
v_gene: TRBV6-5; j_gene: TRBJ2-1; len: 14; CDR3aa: CASSYRGTYNEQFF
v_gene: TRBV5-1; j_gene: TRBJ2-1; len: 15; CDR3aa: CASSTTDGGRDEQFF
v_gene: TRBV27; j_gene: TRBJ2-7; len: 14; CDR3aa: CASSAPSGVYEQYF
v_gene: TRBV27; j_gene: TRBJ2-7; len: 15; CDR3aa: CASSYTGGAGYEQYF
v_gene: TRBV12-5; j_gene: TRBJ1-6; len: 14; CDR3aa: CASAPGQTNSPLHF